The 11 T cell receptor beta chains listed next were all sequenced from one sample in a study of glioma-infiltrating T cells. The iRepertoire nested amplicon-rescue multiplex PCR amplified TCR alpha and beta CDR3s from RNA. MiXCR, run by TCRdb on the multiplex PCR reads, gives a single entry per CDR3 protein. This sample has roughly 350,000 distinct CDR3 sequences; less than 50% occur once, and the top ten carry 12%. Specimen: glioma tissue, nonneoplastic brain tissue, or PBMCs (not recorded which). These receptor sequences come from a human donor with low-grade glioma or glioblastoma, undergoing nonglioma brain surgery, or in good health (not recorded which).

This clonotype was recorded many times. This chain uses TRBV6-2 or TRBV6-3 with TRBJ2-1; possibly TRBD2 for D (5 bases). Looked up from germline, CDR1 is MNHEY and CDR2 is SVGEGT. Trimming pared 7 bases from V and 0 bases from J, leaving 16 bases between. The CDR3 loop spans 16 amino acids. In nucleotides, the CDR3 is TGTGCCAGCAACCCACTAGGGCTGAGCTCCTACAATGAGCAGTTCTTC. Translated, it gives CASNPLGLSSYNEQFF.

In this sample, this clonotype turned up a few times. V is TRBV18 and J is TRBJ1-6; the D is unclear. V was shortened by 2 bases and J by 6 bases, with 8 bases between the two germline ends. Germline V gene data show CDR1 as KGHSH and CDR2 as LQKENI. The CDR3 is 14 residues long. The CDR3 nucleotides read TGTGCCAGCTCACCATTACACCTTAATTCACCCCTCCACTTT. Amino acids: CASSPLHLNSPLHF.

The CDR3 DNA reads as TGCGCCAGCAGCCAAGATGCCAGCATCCTTGGCTACACCTTC. Translation gives CASSQDASILGYTF. This sequence joins TRBV4-1 and TRBJ1-2; D is ambiguous. V was pared by 0 bases and J by 7 bases, with 12 bases between. This CDR3 is 14 amino acids long. Germline CDR1 is MGHRA and CDR2 is YSYEKL.

In this sample, this clonotype turned up many times. This rearrangement joins TRBV27 to TRBJ2-7; 8 bases fit TRBD1. Trimming removed 4 bases from V and 5 bases from J; junction bases left unmatched: 4. The V gene's germline CDR1 is MNHEY and CDR2 SMNVEV (reference sequence). CDR3 length: 13 residues. The CDR3 protein is CASSWTGSHEQYF. The DNA of the CDR3 is TGTGCCAGCAGTTGGACAGGGAGCCACGAGCAGTACTTC.

This clonotype was counted at least ten times. The chain combines TRBV20-1 with TRBJ1-6, with 7 bases matching TRBD1. The CDR3 totals 12 residues. The germline V gene has CDR1 DFQATT and CDR2 SNEGSKA (reference sequence). With 7 bases clipped from V and 6 bases from J, the junction kept 3 bases outside the gene matches. The DNA for the CDR3 is TGCAGTGGCGCAGGGGGTAATTCACCCCTCCACTTT. The encoded protein is CSGAGGNSPLHF.

The chain combines TRBV19 with TRBJ1-5, with TRBD1 as a possible D gene (6 bases). From germline, CDR1 is LNHDA and CDR2 SQIVND (reference sequence). V was pared by 7 bases and J by 10 bases, with 14 bases between. The CDR3 loop spans 12 amino acids. CDR3 nucleotides: TGTGCCAGTACCTTAGGGGGGGTCCCCCAGCATTTT. Translation gives CASTLGGVPQHF.

This clonotype was seen a few times. This clone may be a read error of a much larger clone one base away. This chain joins TRBV28 and TRBJ2-3, with 8 bases lining up with TRBD1. The CDR3 is made up of 19 amino acids. The germline gives CDR1 MDHEN, CDR2 SYDVKM. The DNA for the CDR3 is TGTGCCAGCAGTTCACCCCGACCATCAGGGGGCGCGGGCACAGATACGCGGTATTTT. Its translation is CASSSPRPSGGAGTDTRYF.

With regard to this clonotype: Given a much more abundant clone one base away, this may be a read error. V gene TRBV20-1 combines with J gene TRBJ1-2; a possible D gene is TRBD1 (5 bases). V was pared by 0 bases and J by 10 bases, with 21 bases between. CDR3 length equals 15 residues. CDR1 is DFQATT, CDR2 SNEGSKA, per germline (reference sequence). The CDR3 coding sequence is TGCAGTGCTAGAGATGGGGCAGTTTCAAGCGAAGTCTACACCTTC. Translation gives CSARDGAVSSEVYTF.

This clonotype has only a few counts. The rearrangement uses TRBV25-1 and TRBJ2-2, with TRBD1 matching 9 bases. Losses at the gene ends were 8 bases for V and 6 bases for J; bases not matched to a gene: 13. CDR1 MGHDK and CDR2 SYGVNS come from the germline V gene. This CDR3 contains 16 residues. CDR3 sequence (DNA): TGTGCCAGCCTCACCCCCGGGACAGGGAAGGCCGGGGAGCTGTTTTTT. This encodes CASLTPGTGKAGELFF.

Comment on this clonotype: A much larger clone sits a single nucleotide away, making a read error possible. The J gene is TRBJ1-1, the V gene TRBV20-1, with 11 bases matching TRBD1. The CDR3 contains 15 residues. V dropped 2 bases and J dropped 4; count of bases not matched to a gene: 6. Germline V gives CDR1 DFQATT, CDR2 SNEGSKA (reference sequence). The CDR3, as DNA: TGCAGTGCTAGACCGGGACAGGGGGATATCACTGAAGCTTTCTTT. Amino acid sequence: CSARPGQGDITEAFF.

This clonotype turned up a few times. The rearrangement joins TRBV6-1 to TRBJ2-1; possibly TRBD2 for D (5 bases). Trimming left V 7 bases short and J 7 bases short, with 20 bases between. The CDR3 contains 15 residues. CDR1 MNHNS and CDR2 SASEGT come from the germline V gene. This chain's CDR3 is CASTYGTGRRNEQFF. The DNA for the CDR3 is TGTGCCAGCACCTACGGAACGGGGAGACGGAATGAGCAGTTCTTC.